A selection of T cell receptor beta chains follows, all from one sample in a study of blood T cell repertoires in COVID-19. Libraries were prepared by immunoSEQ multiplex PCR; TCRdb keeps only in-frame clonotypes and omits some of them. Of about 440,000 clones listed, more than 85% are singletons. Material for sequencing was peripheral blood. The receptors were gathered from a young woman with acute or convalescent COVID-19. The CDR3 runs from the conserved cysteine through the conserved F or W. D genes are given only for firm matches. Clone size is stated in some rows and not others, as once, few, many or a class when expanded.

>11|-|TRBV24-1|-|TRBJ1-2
CATSGLYGYTF
TGTGCCACCAGTGGTCTCTATGGCTACACCTTC
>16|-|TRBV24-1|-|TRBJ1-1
CATSDSSLGRDTEAFF
TGTGCCACCAGTGATTCCTCCTTGGGCAGGGACACTGAAGCTTTCTTT
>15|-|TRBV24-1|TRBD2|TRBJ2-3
CATSDLWRGGDTQYF
TGTGCCACCAGTGATTTATGGCGGGGGGGAGATACGCAGTATTTT
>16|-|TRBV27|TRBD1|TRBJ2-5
CASRGSTLWTGETQYF
TGTGCCAGCAGAGGTTCAACGCTGTGGACAGGAGAGACCCAGTACTTC
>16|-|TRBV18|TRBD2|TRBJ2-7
CASSLQTSGGAYEQYF
TGTGCCAGCTCTCTCCAGACTAGCGGGGGGGCCTACGAGCAGTACTTC
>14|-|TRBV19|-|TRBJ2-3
CASSRGRVADTQYF
TGTGCCAGTAGTAGGGGCAGGGTCGCAGATACGCAGTATTTT
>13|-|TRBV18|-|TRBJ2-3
CASSLGLTDTQYF
TGTGCCAGCTCACTTGGACTCACAGATACGCAGTATTTT
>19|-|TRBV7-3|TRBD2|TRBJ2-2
CASSLFRGGSKNNTGELFF
TGTGCCAGCAGCTTATTCCGCGGGGGGTCGAAAAATAACACCGGGGAGCTGTTTTTT
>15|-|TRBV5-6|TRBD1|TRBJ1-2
CASSFRGTRTGGYTF
TGTGCCAGCAGCTTCCGGGGCACTAGGACAGGAGGCTACACCTTC
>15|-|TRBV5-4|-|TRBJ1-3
CASSRDRNSGNTIYF
TGTGCCAGCAGCCGAGACAGGAACTCTGGAAACACCATATATTTT
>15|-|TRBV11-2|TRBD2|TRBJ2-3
CASSLSGGSTDTQYF
TGTGCCAGCAGCCTTAGCGGGGGTAGCACAGATACGCAGTATTTT
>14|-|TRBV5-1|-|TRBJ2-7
CASSFTGTPYEQYF
TGCGCCAGCAGCTTTACAGGGACCCCCTACGAGCAGTACTTC
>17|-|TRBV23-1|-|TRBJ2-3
CASSRMKRRDSTDTQYF
TGCGCCAGCAGTCGCATGAAACGGAGGGACAGCACAGATACGCAGTATTTT
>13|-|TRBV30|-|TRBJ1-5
CAWSVQDNQPQHF
TGTGCCTGGAGTGTACAGGACAATCAGCCCCAGCATTTT
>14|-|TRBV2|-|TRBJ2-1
CASMERVEYNEQFF
TGTGCCAGCATGGAGCGGGTGGAATACAATGAGCAGTTCTTC
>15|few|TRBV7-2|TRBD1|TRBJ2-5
CASSLWDRVEETQYF
TGTGCCAGCAGCTTATGGGACAGGGTGGAAGAGACCCAGTACTTC
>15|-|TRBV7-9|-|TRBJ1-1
CASSLVVSTYTEAFF
TGTGCCAGCAGCTTAGTTGTCTCAACTTACACTGAAGCTTTCTTT
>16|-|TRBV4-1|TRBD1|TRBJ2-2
CASSPRGQGDIGELFF
TGCGCCAGCAGCCCCAGGGGACAGGGGGATATCGGGGAGCTGTTTTTT
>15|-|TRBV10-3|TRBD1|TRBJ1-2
CAISDPRDRGGGYTF
TGTGCCATCAGTGACCCCCGGGACAGGGGAGGTGGCTACACCTTC
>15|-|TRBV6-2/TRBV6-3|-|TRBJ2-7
CASSHDTESSYEQYF
TGTGCCAGCAGTCATGACACCGAGAGCTCCTACGAGCAGTACTTC
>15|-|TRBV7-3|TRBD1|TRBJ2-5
CASSLQGALGETQYF
TGTGCCAGCAGCTTACAGGGGGCGTTAGGAGAGACCCAGTACTTC
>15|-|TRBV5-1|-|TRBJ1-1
CASSGDKGFDTEAFF
TGCGCCAGCAGCGGGGACAAGGGATTCGACACTGAAGCTTTCTTT
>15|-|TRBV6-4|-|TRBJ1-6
CASSDSPRGGSPLHF
TGTGCCAGCAGTGACTCGCCCAGGGGCGGTTCACCCCTCCACTTT
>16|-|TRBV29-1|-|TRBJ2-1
CSVGQGIPPLYNEQFF
TGCAGCGTTGGGCAGGGGATACCTCCTCTTTACAATGAGCAGTTCTTC
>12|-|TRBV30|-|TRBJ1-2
CAWSDREYGYTF
TGTGCCTGGAGTGACAGGGAGTATGGCTACACCTTC
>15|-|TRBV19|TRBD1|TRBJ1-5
CASSIGGQLYQPQHF
TGTGCCAGTAGTATTGGGGGACAGCTTTATCAGCCCCAGCATTTT
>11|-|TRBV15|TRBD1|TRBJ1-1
CATTRTGKAFF
TGTGCCACCACCAGGACAGGGAAAGCTTTCTTT
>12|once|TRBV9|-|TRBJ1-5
CASSVACQPQHF
TGTGCCAGCAGCGTAGCTTGTCAGCCCCAGCATTTT
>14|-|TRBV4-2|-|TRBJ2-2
CASSQVTEAGELFF
TGTGCCAGCAGCCAAGTTACAGAAGCCGGGGAGCTGTTTTTT
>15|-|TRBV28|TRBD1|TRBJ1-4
CASRSGTATNEKLFF
TGTGCCAGCAGATCCGGGACAGCCACTAATGAAAAACTGTTTTTT
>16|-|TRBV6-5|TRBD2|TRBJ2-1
CASSYSTSLSYNEQFF
TGTGCCAGCAGTTACTCGACTAGCCTCTCCTACAATGAGCAGTTCTTC
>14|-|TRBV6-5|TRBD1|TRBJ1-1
CATQDRDGNTEAFF
TGTGCCACCCAGGACAGGGACGGAAACACTGAAGCTTTCTTT
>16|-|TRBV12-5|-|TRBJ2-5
CASGFFSPHDQETQYF
TGTGCTAGTGGTTTTTTTTCCCCACATGACCAAGAGACCCAGTACTTC
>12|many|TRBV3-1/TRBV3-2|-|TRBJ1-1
CASSQAGYKAFF
TGTGCCAGCAGCCAAGCGGGGTACAAAGCTTTCTTT
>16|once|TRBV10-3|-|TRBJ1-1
CAISDPGLATGPEAFF
TGTGCCATCAGTGACCCGGGTTTGGCGACCGGTCCTGAAGCTTTCTTT
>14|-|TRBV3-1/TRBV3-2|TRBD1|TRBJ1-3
CASSQVQGGNTIYF
TGTGCCAGCAGCCAAGTACAGGGGGGAAACACCATATATTTT
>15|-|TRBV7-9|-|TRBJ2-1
CASSFFRGKYNEQFF
TGTGCCAGCAGCTTCTTCAGGGGCAAATACAATGAGCAGTTCTTC
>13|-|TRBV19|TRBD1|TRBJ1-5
CASGDRDQQPQHF
TGTGCCAGTGGGGACAGGGACCAACAGCCCCAGCATTTT
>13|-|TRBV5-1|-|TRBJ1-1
CAKMKPGFTEAFF
TGCGCCAAGATGAAGCCGGGGTTTACTGAAGCTTTCTTT
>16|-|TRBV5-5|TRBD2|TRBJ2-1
CASSSLAGELYNEQFF
TGTGCCAGCAGCTCGTTAGCGGGGGAGCTCTACAATGAGCAGTTCTTC
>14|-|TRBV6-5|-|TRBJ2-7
CASHDTGGPYEQYF
TGTGCCTCACATGATACGGGGGGCCCCTACGAGCAGTACTTC
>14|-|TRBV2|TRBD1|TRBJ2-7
CASKSRGQAYEQYF
TGTGCCAGCAAGTCCAGGGGGCAGGCATACGAGCAGTACTTC